The entry below describes one T cell receptor beta chain. TCRdb's copy holds only in-frame clones and misses some; the assay was immunoSEQ multiplex PCR. The sample yields around 63,000 clones, approximately 89% seen once. The data were obtained in a study of OX40 agonist ivuxolimab in advanced cancers. The TCR originated in an adult with an advanced solid tumor such as melanoma, head and neck, liver or kidney cancer. Specimen: CD4+ or CD8+ T cells sorted from blood, collected in a trial of the OX40 agonist ivuxolimab.

CDR3 sequence: CASSFGSLAAFF. CDR3 DNA sequence: TGTGCCAGCAGCTTTGGTTCGCTTGCAGCTTTCTTT. V usage is TRBV5-8 and J usage is TRBJ1-1; D is unresolved. CDR1 SGHTS and CDR2 YDEGEE come from the germline V gene. This CDR3 spans 12 amino acids. Trimming shortened V by 2 bases and J by 10 bases, and 12 bases separated the two germline ends. The full variable domain, completed using reference TRBV5-8 and TRBJ1-1, is EAGVTQSPTHLIKTRGQQATLRCSPISGHTSVYWYQQALGLGLQFLLWYDEGEERNRGNFPPRFSGRQFPNYSSELNVNALELEDSALYLCASSFGSLAAFFGQGTRLTVV.